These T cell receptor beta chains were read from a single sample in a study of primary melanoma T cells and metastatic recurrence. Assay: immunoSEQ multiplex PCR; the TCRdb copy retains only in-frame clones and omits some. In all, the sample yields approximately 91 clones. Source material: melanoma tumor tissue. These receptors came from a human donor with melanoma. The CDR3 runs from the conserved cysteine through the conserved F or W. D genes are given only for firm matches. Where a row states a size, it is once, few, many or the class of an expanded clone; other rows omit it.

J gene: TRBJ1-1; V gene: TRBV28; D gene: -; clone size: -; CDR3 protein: CASSFLGPEAFF; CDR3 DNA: TGTGCCAGCAGTTTTTTAGGGCCTGAAGCTTTCTTT
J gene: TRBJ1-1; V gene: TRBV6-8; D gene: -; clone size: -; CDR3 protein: CASSYSTDEAFF; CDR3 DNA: TGTGCCAGCAGTTACTCGACAGATGAAGCTTTCTTT
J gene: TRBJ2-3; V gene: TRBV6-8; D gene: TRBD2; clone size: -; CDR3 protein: CASSPWTSNTDTQYF; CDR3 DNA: TGTGCCAGCAGTCCGTGGACTAGTAACACAGATACGCAGTATTTT
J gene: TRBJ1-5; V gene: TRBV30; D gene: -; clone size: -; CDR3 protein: CAWSGAGKGNQPQHF; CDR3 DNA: TGTGCCTGGAGTGGGGCAGGGAAGGGCAATCAGCCCCAGCATTTT
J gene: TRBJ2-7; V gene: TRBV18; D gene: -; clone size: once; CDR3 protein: CASSPTLPPGNEQYF; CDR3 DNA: TGTGCCAGCTCACCAACCCTCCCCCCGGGAAACGAGCAGTACTTC
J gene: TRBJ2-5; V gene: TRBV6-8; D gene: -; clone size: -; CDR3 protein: CASSYPPSAGETQYF; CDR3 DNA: TGTGCCAGCAGTTACCCCCCCTCGGCAGGAGAGACCCAGTACTTC
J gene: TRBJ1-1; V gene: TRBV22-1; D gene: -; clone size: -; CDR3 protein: CASSYRRNMNTEAFF; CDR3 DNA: TGTGCCAGCAGTTATAGGAGAAACATGAACACTGAAGCTTTCTTT
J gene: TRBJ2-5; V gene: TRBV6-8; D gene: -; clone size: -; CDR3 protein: CASSGIMQGETQYF; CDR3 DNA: TGTGCCAGCAGTGGAATAATGCAAGGGGAGACCCAGTACTTC
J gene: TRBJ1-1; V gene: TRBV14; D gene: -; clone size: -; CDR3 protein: CASSLALNTEAFF; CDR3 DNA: TGTGCCAGCAGCCTAGCCCTGAACACTGAAGCTTTCTTT
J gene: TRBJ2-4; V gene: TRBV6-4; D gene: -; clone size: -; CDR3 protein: CASSFADIQYF; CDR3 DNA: TGTGCCAGCAGTTTTGCAGACATTCAGTACTTC
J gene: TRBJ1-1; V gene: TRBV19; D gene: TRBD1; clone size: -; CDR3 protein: CASSIFNVPTGFTEAFF; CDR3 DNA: TGTGCCAGTAGTATCTTTAACGTCCCGACAGGGTTCACTGAAGCTTTCTTT
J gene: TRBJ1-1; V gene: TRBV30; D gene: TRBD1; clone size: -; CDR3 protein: CAWGTGGTEAFF; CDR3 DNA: TGTGCCTGGGGGACAGGGGGAACTGAAGCTTTCTTT
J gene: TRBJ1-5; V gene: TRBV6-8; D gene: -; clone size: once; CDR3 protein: CASSYTSFNQPQHF; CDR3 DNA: TGTGCCAGCAGTTACACGTCCTTCAATCAGCCCCAGCATTTT
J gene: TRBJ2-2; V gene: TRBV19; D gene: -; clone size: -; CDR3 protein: CARTTVSPATGELFF; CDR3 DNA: TGTGCCAGAACGACCGTTTCCCCTGCCACCGGGGAGCTGTTTTTT
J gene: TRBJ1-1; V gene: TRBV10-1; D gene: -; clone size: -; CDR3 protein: CASRQAQNTEAFF; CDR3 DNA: TGCGCCAGTCGTCAAGCCCAGAACACTGAAGCTTTCTTT
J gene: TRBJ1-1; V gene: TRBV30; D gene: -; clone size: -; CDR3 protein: CAWSLWMGVYTEAFF; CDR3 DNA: TGTGCCTGGAGTCTCTGGATGGGGGTTTACACTGAAGCTTTCTTT
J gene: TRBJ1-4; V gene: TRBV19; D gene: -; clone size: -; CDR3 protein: CASSPLSGTPNEKLFF; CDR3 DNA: TGTGCCAGTAGTCCCCTCTCCGGGACACCTAATGAAAAACTGTTTTTT
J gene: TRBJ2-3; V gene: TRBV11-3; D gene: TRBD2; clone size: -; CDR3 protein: CASSLGSGASTDTQYF; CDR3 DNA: TGTGCCAGCAGCTTAGGTAGCGGGGCTAGCACAGATACGCAGTATTTT
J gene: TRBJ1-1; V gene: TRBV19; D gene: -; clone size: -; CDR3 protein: CASSMVEGRTEAFF; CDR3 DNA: TGTGCCAGTAGTATGGTAGAGGGGAGGACTGAAGCTTTCTTT
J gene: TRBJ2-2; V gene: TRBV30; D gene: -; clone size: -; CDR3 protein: CAWSVTGRSAAGELFF; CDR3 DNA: TGTGCCTGGAGTGTAACGGGGAGATCTGCCGCCGGGGAGCTGTTTTTT
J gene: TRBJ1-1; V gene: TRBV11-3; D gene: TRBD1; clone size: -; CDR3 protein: CASSHWTGNTEAFF; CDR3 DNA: TGTGCCAGCAGTCACTGGACAGGGAACACTGAAGCTTTCTTT
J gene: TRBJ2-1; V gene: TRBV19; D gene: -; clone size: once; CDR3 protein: CASSPAVNEQFF; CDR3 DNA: TGTGCCAGTAGTCCGGCGGTCAATGAGCAGTTCTTC
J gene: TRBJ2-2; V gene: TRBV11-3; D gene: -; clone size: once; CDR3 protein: CASSPGVLGTGELFF; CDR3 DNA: TGTGCCAGCAGCCCGGGGGTTTTGGGTACCGGGGAGCTGTTTTTT
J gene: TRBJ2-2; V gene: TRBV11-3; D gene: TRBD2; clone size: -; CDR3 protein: CASSQTSSNTGELFF; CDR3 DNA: TGTGCCAGCAGCCAGACTAGCTCGAACACCGGGGAGCTGTTTTTT
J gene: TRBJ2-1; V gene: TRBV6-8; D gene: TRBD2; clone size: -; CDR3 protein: CASRQAPRTSGSNEQFF; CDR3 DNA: TGTGCCAGCAGACAAGCCCCAAGGACTAGCGGGAGCAATGAGCAGTTCTTC
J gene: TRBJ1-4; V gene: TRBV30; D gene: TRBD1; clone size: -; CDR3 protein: CAWSVGGLGEKLFF; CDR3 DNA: TGTGCCTGGAGTGTAGGGGGCTTGGGTGAAAAACTGTTTTTT
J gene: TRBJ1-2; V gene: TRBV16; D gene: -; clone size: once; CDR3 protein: CASSRFPFVRKTYGYTF; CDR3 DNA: TGTGCCAGCAGCAGGTTCCCGTTCGTTAGAAAGACCTATGGCTACACCTTC
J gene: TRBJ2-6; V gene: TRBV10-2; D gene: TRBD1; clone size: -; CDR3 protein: CASSRGGTSRANVLTF; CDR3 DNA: TGCGCCAGCAGTAGAGGGGGCACTAGTCGGGCCAACGTCCTGACTTTC
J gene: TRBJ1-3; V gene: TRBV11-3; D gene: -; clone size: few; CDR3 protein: CASSPGHGANTIYF; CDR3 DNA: TGTGCCAGCAGCCCCGGACACGGAGCAAACACCATATATTTT
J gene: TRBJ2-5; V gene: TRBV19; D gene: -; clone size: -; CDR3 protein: CASSIQQGQETQYF; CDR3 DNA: TGTGCCAGTAGTATCCAACAGGGTCAAGAGACCCAGTACTTC
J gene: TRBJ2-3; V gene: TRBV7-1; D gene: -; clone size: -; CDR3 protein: CASSLDVGDTQYF; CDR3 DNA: TGTGCCAGCAGCTTAGATGTCGGAGATACGCAGTATTTT
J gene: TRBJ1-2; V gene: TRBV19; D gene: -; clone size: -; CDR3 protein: CASSIQQREGYTF; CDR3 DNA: TGTGCCAGTAGTATACAGCAACGGGAGGGCTACACCTTC
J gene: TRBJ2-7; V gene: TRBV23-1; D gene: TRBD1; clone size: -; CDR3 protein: CASSLTGAKDEQYF; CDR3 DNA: TGCGCCAGCAGTTTAACAGGGGCGAAGGACGAGCAGTACTTC
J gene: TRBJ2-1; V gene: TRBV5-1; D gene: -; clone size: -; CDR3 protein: CASSLGDLAYNEQFF; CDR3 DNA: TGCGCCAGCAGCCTAGGGGATCTAGCCTACAATGAGCAGTTCTTC
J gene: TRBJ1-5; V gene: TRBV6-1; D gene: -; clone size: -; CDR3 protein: CASSEASGTPYSNQPQHF; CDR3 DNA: TGTGCCAGCAGTGAAGCTTCCGGGACACCTTATAGCAATCAGCCCCAGCATTTT
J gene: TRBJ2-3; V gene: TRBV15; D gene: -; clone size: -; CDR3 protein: CATSRGGAGGTDTQYF; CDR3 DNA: TGTGCCACCAGCAGAGGGGGGGCAGGGGGCACAGATACGCAGTATTTT
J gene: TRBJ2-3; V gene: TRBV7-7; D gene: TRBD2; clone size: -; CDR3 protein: CASSPGLAGGADTQYF; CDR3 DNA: TGTGCCAGCAGCCCGGGACTAGCGGGAGGGGCAGATACGCAGTATTTT
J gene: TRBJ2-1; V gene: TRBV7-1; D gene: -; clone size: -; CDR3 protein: CASSSGRQVHEQFF; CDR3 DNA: TGTGCCAGCAGCTCAGGAAGACAGGTCCATGAGCAGTTCTTC